One TCR beta chain is described in this entry. The data originate from a study of blood T cell repertoires in COVID-19. Overall study context: Specimens from acute and convalescent COVID-19 originated in the United States, Italy and Spain. From T cells, B-cell-depleted T cells, or PBMCs came the material, which was cDNA or gDNA.

Germline V CDR1 and CDR2: MNHEY, SMNVEV (reference sequence). The CDR3 contains 14 residues. V lost 4 bases, J lost 0 bases, and 10 bases lay in between. Authors' data handling: Reference gene primer amplification in the assay estimated nucleated cell counts. TCRdb's copy holds only in-frame clones and misses some; the assay was immunoSEQ multiplex PCR. Clone size and the V and J calls come from that table; the DNA yielded D and trimming. The sample has about 160,000 clones; 80% to 90% are singletons. The origin of this receptor is a woman aged 60 to 75 who had recovered from COVID-19. This chain connects TRBV27 to TRBJ2-7; D is possibly TRBD1 (5 bases). The material sequenced was peripheral blood. CDR3 protein: CASSWQGVSYEQYF. In DNA form, the CDR3 reads TGTGCCAGCAGTTGGCAGGGCGTCTCCTACGAGCAGTACTTC.